This passage covers 24 T cell receptor beta chains from one sample sequenced in a study of T cell responses to AZD1222 COVID-19 vaccine. The repertoire was sequenced with immunoSEQ multiplex PCR; TCRdb's copy has only in-frame clones and lacks some. The repertoire consists of 150,000 to 200,000 clones, with 90% to 95% occurring once and the leading ten covering about 3.5%. The sample consisted of peripheral blood, taken 28 days after the second dose of the MenACWY control vaccine. These receptors were taken from an adult who received the MenACWY meningococcal vaccine as a control.

This rearrangement joins TRBV29-1 to TRBJ2-1, with 8 bases identical to TRBD1. The ends lost 1 base at V and 7 bases at J; junction bases unmatched: 3. The CDR3 runs 13 residues. Per germline, CDR1 SQVTM and CDR2 ANQGSEA. The CDR3 coding sequence is TGCAGCGTTGAAGGGACAGGGTGGAATGAGCAGTTCTTC. Amino acids: CSVEGTGWNEQFF.

The V gene is TRBV7-2, the J gene TRBJ2-5; possible D gene TRBD2, 6 bases. Germline CDR1 and CDR2: SGHTA and FQGNSA. CDR3 length equals 14 residues. V dropped 5 bases and J dropped 6 bases, with 16 bases sitting between them. The CDR3 sequence is CASSERDGLKTQYF. CDR3 bases: TGTGCCAGCAGCGAACGGGACGGACTAAAGACCCAGTACTTC.

This chain uses TRBV7-9 with TRBJ1-1; 8 bases are shared with TRBD1. The V gene's germline CDR1 is SEHNR and CDR2 FQNEAQ (reference sequence). V gave up 5 bases and J gave up 8 bases; unmatched junction bases: 7. This CDR3 spans 13 amino acids. The CDR3 reads CASSPRRTGEAFF. As DNA, the CDR3 is TGTGCCAGCAGCCCGAGACGGACAGGGGAAGCTTTCTTT.

V gene TRBV6-2 or TRBV6-3 combines with J gene TRBJ2-7; TRBD2 matches at 14 bases. CDR1 is MNHEY and CDR2 is SVGEGT in the germline V gene. The CDR3 totals 16 residues. Trimming removed 5 bases from V and 2 bases from J; junction bases left unmatched: 5. CDR3 nucleotide sequence: TGTGCCAGCAGTGGACTAGCGGGAGGTCCTACCTACGAGCAGTACTTC. Translation: CASSGLAGGPTYEQYF.

The CDR3 coding sequence is TGTGCCAGCAGCTTAGGAGGCGGGGGCTACACCTTC. It is translated as CASSLGGGGYTF. The J gene is TRBJ1-2, the V gene TRBV7-2; D remains unclear. With 1 base removed from V and 8 bases from J, the gap between germline ends came to 8 bases. From germline, CDR1 is SGHTA and CDR2 FQGNSA. CDR3 length: 12 residues.

This chain uses TRBV15 with TRBJ2-5; D is possibly TRBD1 or TRBD2 (5 bases each). Between the trimmed V and J ends, which lost 0 bases and 4 bases, there was a span of 15 bases. The CDR3 runs to 16 residues. The germline V gene encodes CDR1 LNHNV and CDR2 YYDKDF (reference sequence). The CDR3 nucleotides read TGTGCCACCAGCAGAGATTATTCCGGGGCTGGAGAGACCCAGTACTTC. This gives the protein CATSRDYSGAGETQYF.

The CDR3 DNA sequence: TGTGCCACCAGTGATGGGCCGAGGACAGGGACCTATGGCTACACCTTC. It yields the protein CATSDGPRTGTYGYTF. V usage is TRBV24-1 and J usage is TRBJ1-2; 8 bases are shared with TRBD1. V shed 3 bases, J shed 4 bases, and the junction held 9 bases outside the gene matches. The CDR3 loop spans 16 amino acids. CDR1 is KGHDR, CDR2 SFDVKD, per germline.

V gene TRBV25-1 combines with J gene TRBJ2-7; D is ambiguous. V was pared by 2 bases and J by 0 bases, with 8 bases between. This CDR3 region has 14 residues. Germline loops: CDR1 MGHDK, CDR2 SYGVNS. The CDR3 region has the DNA TGTGCCAGCAGTGAACGCTACAGCTCCTACGAGCAGTACTTC. Its translation: CASSERYSSYEQYF.

This chain connects TRBV20-1 to TRBJ1-5; 7 bases align to TRBD1. The CDR3 consists of 13 residues. V was pared by 3 bases and J by 6 bases, with 5 bases of the junction left unmatched. Germline lookup yields CDR1 DFQATT and CDR2 SNEGSKA (reference sequence). CDR3 region: CSASLQGGQPQHF. CDR3 nucleotide sequence: TGCAGTGCTAGTCTCCAGGGGGGTCAGCCCCAGCATTTT.

The chain joins TRBV19 to TRBJ1-1; unclear D gene. The germline V gene has CDR1 LNHDA and CDR2 SQIVND (reference sequence). V was trimmed by 3 bases and J by 0 bases, leaving 8 bases between them. The CDR3 contains 14 residues. DNA of the CDR3: TGTGCCAGTAGTATTGGGCCTATGAACACTGAAGCTTTCTTT. It codes for CASSIGPMNTEAFF.

This clone was counted once. The chain joins TRBV6-2 or TRBV6-3 to TRBJ2-2; D unresolved. The germline V gene has CDR1 MNHEY and CDR2 SVGEGT. V was cut by 1 base and J by 2 bases, with 5 bases left in between. The CDR3 is made up of 14 amino acids. The CDR3 sequence is CASSYLTNTGELFF. CDR3 DNA sequence: TGTGCCAGCAGTTACTTAACCAACACCGGGGAGCTGTTTTTT.

The chain employs TRBV6-2 or TRBV6-3 and TRBJ1-1, with 8 bases fitting TRBD1. Per the germline V gene, CDR1 is MNHEY and CDR2 is SVGEGT. The length of the CDR3 is 15 residues. The junction had 7 bases not matched to a gene; V was cut back by 6 bases and J by 1 base. The CDR3 DNA reads as TGTGCCAGCAGCAAATTCGACAGGGGGAACACTGAAGCTTTCTTT. Protein product: CASSKFDRGNTEAFF.

This chain uses TRBV4-1 with TRBJ1-3; no definite D call. Germline values: CDR1 MGHRA, CDR2 YSYEKL. V lost 4 bases, J lost 0 bases, and 7 bases lay in between. The CDR3 runs to 14 residues. CDR3 sequence: CASSPQDSGNTIYF. The DNA for the CDR3 is TGCGCCAGCAGCCCCCAGGACTCTGGAAACACCATATATTTT.

The gene calls are TRBV20-1 and TRBJ2-4; tentatively, D is TRBD2 (5 bases). With 3 bases removed from V and 0 bases from J, the gap between germline ends came to 12 bases. The CDR3 consists of 15 residues. From germline, CDR1 is DFQATT and CDR2 SNEGSKA (reference sequence). The CDR3 DNA reads as TGCAGTGCTAGTCACGGGAACCTAGCCAAAAACATTCAGTACTTC. Its protein product is CSASHGNLAKNIQYF.

The chain joins TRBV19 to TRBJ1-5; D gene uncertain. Germline V gene data show CDR1 as LNHDA and CDR2 as SQIVND (reference sequence). There are 14 residues in the CDR3. Trimming took 5 bases from V and 0 from J, leaving 8 bases between them. CDR3 residues: CASSHGGSNQPQHF. The DNA of the CDR3 is TGTGCCAGTAGTCATGGCGGTAGCAATCAGCCCCAGCATTTT.

This rearrangement joins TRBV5-1 to TRBJ2-1; 7 bases match TRBD2. This CDR3 comprises 14 residues. Germline V lookup: CDR1 SGHRS, CDR2 YFSETQ. With V trimmed by 7 bases and J by 5 bases, 9 bases remained unmatched. As DNA, the CDR3 is TGCGCCAGCCACACCGGGACTACACACAATGAGCAGTTCTTC. Its translation: CASHTGTTHNEQFF.

The CDR3 region has the DNA TGTGCCACCAGTGATAAAAGGGCCGGGAGCTATGGCTACACCTTC. This sequence encodes CATSDKRAGSYGYTF. The chain employs TRBV24-1 and TRBJ1-2; no firm D call. CDR1 KGHDR and CDR2 SFDVKD come from the germline V gene. V was shortened by 3 bases and J by 4 bases, with 14 bases between the two germline ends. The CDR3 consists of 15 residues.

The rearrangement uses TRBV6-4 and TRBJ2-1, with 9 bases that match TRBD2. V was pared by 4 bases and J by 8 bases, with 9 bases of the junction left unmatched. The CDR3 is 15 amino acids. Per the germline V gene, CDR1 is MRHNA and CDR2 is SNTAGT. The CDR3 DNA reads as TGTGCCAGCAGTGTTGGCGGGAGGGTTTTTGATGAGCAGTTCTTC. This gives the protein CASSVGGRVFDEQFF.

V usage is TRBV7-9 and J usage is TRBJ1-4, with D unclear. CDR3 length equals 15 residues. Trimming took 3 bases from V and 4 from J, leaving 12 bases between them. The germline V gene has CDR1 SEHNR and CDR2 FQNEAQ (reference sequence). The CDR3 region has the DNA TGTGCCAGCAGCTTTCCGGGGAACGGTAATGAAAAACTGTTTTTT. Amino acid sequence: CASSFPGNGNEKLFF.

The chain uses TRBV19 and TRBJ1-1; TRBD1 aligns across 9 bases. With V trimmed by 8 bases and J by 4 bases, 8 bases remained unmatched. Germline V gene sequence: CDR1 LNHDA, CDR2 SQIVND (reference sequence). The CDR3 extends over 14 amino acids. The CDR3 DNA reads TGTGCCAGTCGCCCTGGGACAGGGATCACTGAAGCTTTCTTT. Translated, it gives CASRPGTGITEAFF.

The chain employs TRBV30 and TRBJ1-4; tentatively, D is TRBD1 (5 bases). Trimming left V 2 bases short and J 11 bases short, with 18 bases between. This CDR3 contains 14 residues. Germline values: CDR1 GTSNPN, CDR2 SVGIG (reference sequence). Here the CDR3 DNA reads TGTGCCTGGAGTCCCCCCGGGCCGGGGGAGAAACTGTTTTTT. It is translated as CAWSPPGPGEKLFF. The whole variable domain, filled in from reference TRBV30 and TRBJ1-4, reads SQTIHQWPATLVQPVGSPLSLECTVEGTSNPNLYWYRQAAGRGLQLLFYSVGIGQISSEVPQNLSASRPQDRQFILSSKKLLLSDSGFYLCAWSPPGPGEKLFFGSGTQLSVL.

The chain recombines TRBV30 with TRBJ2-5, with 11 bases lining up with TRBD2. This CDR3 contains 17 residues. V dropped 0 bases and J dropped 1; count of bases not matched to a gene: 7. Germline CDR1 and CDR2: GTSNPN and SVGIG (reference sequence). The CDR3 region is CAWSVTSGSLGQETQYF. The CDR3 nucleotides read TGTGCCTGGAGTGTTACTAGCGGGAGTTTGGGCCAAGAGACCCAGTACTTC.

The chain links TRBV19 to TRBJ2-1; a weak D match, TRBD2 (5 bases). Trimming took 7 bases from V and 4 from J, leaving 14 bases between them. The CDR3 is 14 residues long. Germline V lookup: CDR1 LNHDA, CDR2 SQIVND (reference sequence). In DNA form, the CDR3 reads TGTGCCAGTAACCCGGGGAGCCCTTACAATGAGCAGTTCTTC. Protein product: CASNPGSPYNEQFF.

The gene calls are TRBV11-2 and TRBJ1-2, with a tentative D call TRBD1 (6 bases). The V end lost 1 base, the J end lost 8 bases, and 11 bases lay between the germline ends. CDR1 is SGHAT and CDR2 is FQNNGV in the germline V gene. The CDR3 loop spans 13 amino acids. The DNA of the CDR3 is TGTGCCAGCAGCTTAGGGCAGGGGACGGGCTACACCTTC. Residues: CASSLGQGTGYTF.